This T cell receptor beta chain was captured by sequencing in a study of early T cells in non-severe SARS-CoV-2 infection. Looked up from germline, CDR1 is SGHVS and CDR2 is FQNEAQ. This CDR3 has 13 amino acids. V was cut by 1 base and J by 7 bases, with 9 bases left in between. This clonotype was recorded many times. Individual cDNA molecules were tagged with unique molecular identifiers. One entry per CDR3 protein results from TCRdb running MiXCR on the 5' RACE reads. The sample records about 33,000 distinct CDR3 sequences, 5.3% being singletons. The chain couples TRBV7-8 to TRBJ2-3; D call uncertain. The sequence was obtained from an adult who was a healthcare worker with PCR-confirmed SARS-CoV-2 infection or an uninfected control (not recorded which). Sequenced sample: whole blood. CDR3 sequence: CASSLGPEYTQYF. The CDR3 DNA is TGTGCCAGCAGCTTAGGGCCCGAGTATACGCAGTATTTT.